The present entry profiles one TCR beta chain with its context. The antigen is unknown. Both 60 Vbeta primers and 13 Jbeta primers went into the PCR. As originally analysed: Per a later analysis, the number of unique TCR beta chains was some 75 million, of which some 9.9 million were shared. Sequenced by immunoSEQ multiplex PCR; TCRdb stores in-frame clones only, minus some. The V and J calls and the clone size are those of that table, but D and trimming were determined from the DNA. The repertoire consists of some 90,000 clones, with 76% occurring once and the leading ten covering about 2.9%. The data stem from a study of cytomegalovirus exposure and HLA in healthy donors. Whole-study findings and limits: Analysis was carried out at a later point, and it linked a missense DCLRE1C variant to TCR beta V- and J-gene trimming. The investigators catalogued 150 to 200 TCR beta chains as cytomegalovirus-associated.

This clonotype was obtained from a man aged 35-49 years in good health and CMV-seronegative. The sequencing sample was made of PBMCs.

The CDR3 DNA follows: TGTGCCAGCAGCTCCGGGGGAGGGGACTATCAGCCCCAGCATTTT. This codes for CASSSGGGDYQPQHF. This chain joins TRBV5-6 and TRBJ1-5, with a possible D match to TRBD1 (5 bases). Germline V gene lookup returns CDR1 SGHDT and CDR2 YYEEEE. The CDR3 runs 15 residues. The V gene lost 3 bases and the J gene lost 5 bases, with 15 bases spanning the gap.